These T cell receptor beta chains were read from a single sample in a study of blood T cell repertoires in COVID-19. The table came from immunoSEQ multiplex PCR; TCRdb's copy has only in-frame clones and leaves some out. The sample gives roughly 150,000 clones, about nine tenths of which show up once; about 6% is in the top ten. The sample consisted of peripheral blood. The receptors were gathered from a man older than 75 with acute or convalescent COVID-19. The CDR3 runs from the conserved cysteine through the conserved F or W. D genes are given only for firm matches. For some rows the clone size is stated as once, few or many, or as a class when expanded; others skip it.

j_gene: TRBJ2-3; abundance: NA; v_gene: TRBV9; d_gene: TRBD2; CDR3aa: CASSVEGSGGAADTQYF; CDR3nt: TGTGCCAGCAGCGTAGAGGGTAGCGGGGGGGCTGCAGATACGCAGTATTTT
j_gene: TRBJ2-3; abundance: NA; v_gene: TRBV10-2; d_gene: TRBD1; CDR3aa: CASRVDRGTDTQYF; CDR3nt: TGCGCCAGCCGGGTGGACAGGGGTACAGATACGCAGTATTTT
j_gene: TRBJ2-5; abundance: NA; v_gene: TRBV24-1; d_gene: NA; CDR3aa: CATSTGALQETQYF; CDR3nt: TGTGCCACCAGTACAGGAGCTTTACAAGAGACCCAGTACTTC
j_gene: TRBJ1-5; abundance: once; v_gene: TRBV5-8; d_gene: NA; CDR3aa: CASSLDLGNQPQHF; CDR3nt: TGTGCCAGCAGCTTGGACCTAGGTAATCAGCCCCAGCATTTT
j_gene: TRBJ2-1; abundance: NA; v_gene: TRBV7-8; d_gene: NA; CDR3aa: CASSLGGAGYEQFF; CDR3nt: TGTGCCAGCAGCCTTGGCGGGGCCGGGTATGAGCAGTTCTTC
j_gene: TRBJ2-5; abundance: NA; v_gene: TRBV6-5; d_gene: NA; CDR3aa: CASRSFGSWETQYF; CDR3nt: TGTGCCAGCAGGTCCTTCGGGTCATGGGAGACCCAGTACTTC
j_gene: TRBJ2-7; abundance: NA; v_gene: TRBV11-2; d_gene: TRBD1; CDR3aa: CASSLGGTAPYEQYF; CDR3nt: TGTGCCAGCAGCTTAGGGGGGACAGCGCCCTACGAGCAGTACTTC
j_gene: TRBJ1-5; abundance: NA; v_gene: TRBV24-1; d_gene: NA; CDR3aa: CATSDFRGNQPQHF; CDR3nt: TGTGCCACCAGTGATTTTAGAGGAAACCAGCCCCAGCATTTT
j_gene: TRBJ2-5; abundance: NA; v_gene: TRBV18; d_gene: NA; CDR3aa: CASSPPGGGETQYF; CDR3nt: TGTGCCAGCTCACCACCGGGAGGAGGAGAGACCCAGTACTTC
j_gene: TRBJ1-5; abundance: NA; v_gene: TRBV18; d_gene: NA; CDR3aa: CASSLGEGWPQHF; CDR3nt: TGTGCCAGCTCCCTCGGGGAGGGCTGGCCCCAGCATTTT
j_gene: TRBJ2-3; abundance: NA; v_gene: TRBV9; d_gene: NA; CDR3aa: CASSVAASTDTQYF; CDR3nt: TGTGCCAGCAGCGTAGCCGCGAGCACAGATACGCAGTATTTT
j_gene: TRBJ1-6; abundance: NA; v_gene: TRBV6-5; d_gene: NA; CDR3aa: CASEPQGNNSPLHF; CDR3nt: TGTGCCAGCGAACCCCAGGGGAATAATTCACCCCTCCACTTT
j_gene: TRBJ1-1; abundance: NA; v_gene: TRBV19; d_gene: NA; CDR3aa: CASRTAGISEAFF; CDR3nt: TGTGCCAGTAGAACTGCAGGGATATCTGAAGCTTTCTTT
j_gene: TRBJ2-7; abundance: few; v_gene: TRBV5-1; d_gene: TRBD1; CDR3aa: CASSLGQGAREQYF; CDR3nt: TGCGCCAGCAGCTTGGGACAGGGGGCGCGTGAGCAGTACTTC
j_gene: TRBJ1-4; abundance: NA; v_gene: TRBV5-1; d_gene: NA; CDR3aa: CASSLQANEKLFF; CDR3nt: TGCGCCAGCAGCTTGCAGGCGAATGAAAAACTGTTTTTT
j_gene: TRBJ2-2; abundance: NA; v_gene: TRBV2; d_gene: NA; CDR3aa: CASRAQSVETGELFF; CDR3nt: TGTGCCAGCAGGGCCCAAAGCGTAGAGACCGGGGAGCTGTTTTTT
j_gene: TRBJ1-6; abundance: NA; v_gene: TRBV7-2; d_gene: NA; CDR3aa: CASSSGGGLRDSPLHF; CDR3nt: TGTGCCAGCAGCTCTGGGGGGGGACTCAGGGATTCACCCCTCCACTTT
j_gene: TRBJ2-6; abundance: NA; v_gene: TRBV11-2; d_gene: NA; CDR3aa: CASSFQGFRSGANVLTF; CDR3nt: TGTGCCAGCAGCTTTCAGGGGTTTCGATCTGGGGCCAACGTCCTGACTTTC
j_gene: TRBJ1-1; abundance: NA; v_gene: TRBV7-9; d_gene: NA; CDR3aa: CASSEGGNTEAFF; CDR3nt: TGTGCCAGCTCGGAGGGAGGGAACACTGAAGCTTTCTTT
j_gene: TRBJ2-2; abundance: NA; v_gene: TRBV5-1; d_gene: NA; CDR3aa: CASSLAGSDTGELFF; CDR3nt: TGCGCCAGCAGCCTGGCGGGATCGGACACCGGGGAGCTGTTTTTT
j_gene: TRBJ1-5; abundance: NA; v_gene: TRBV27; d_gene: NA; CDR3aa: CASSLSQGSQPQHF; CDR3nt: TGTGCCAGCAGTTTATCACAGGGCAGTCAGCCCCAGCATTTT
j_gene: TRBJ1-1; abundance: NA; v_gene: TRBV18; d_gene: NA; CDR3aa: CASSPGGELDTEAFF; CDR3nt: TGTGCCAGCTCACCAGGGGGCGAGTTGGACACTGAAGCTTTCTTT